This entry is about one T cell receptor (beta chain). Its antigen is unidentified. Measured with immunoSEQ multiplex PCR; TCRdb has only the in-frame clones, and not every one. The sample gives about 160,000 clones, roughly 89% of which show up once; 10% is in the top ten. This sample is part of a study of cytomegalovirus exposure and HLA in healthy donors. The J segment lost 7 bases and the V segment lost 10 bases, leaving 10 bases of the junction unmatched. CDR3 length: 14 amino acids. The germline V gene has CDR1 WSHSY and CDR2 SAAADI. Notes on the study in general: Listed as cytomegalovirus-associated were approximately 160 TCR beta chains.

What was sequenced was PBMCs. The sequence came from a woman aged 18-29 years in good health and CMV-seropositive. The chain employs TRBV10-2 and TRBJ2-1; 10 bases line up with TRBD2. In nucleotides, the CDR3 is TGCGCCACTCAAACTAGCGGGATTGTGAATGAGCAGTTCTTC. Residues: CATQTSGIVNEQFF.